This T cell receptor (beta chain) derives from a study of blood T cell repertoires in COVID-19. Trimming stripped 0 bases from V and 7 bases from J, with 20 bases between. Germline lookup yields CDR1 SGHRS and CDR2 YFSETQ. The CDR3 is 17 residues long. The protocol was immunoSEQ multiplex PCR, while the TCRdb copy is restricted to in-frame clones and leaves out a portion. The repertoire includes approximately 100,000 clones, 70% to 85% of them detected once, and roughly 19% sits in the top ten. This clone was seen just once. The V call is TRBV5-1, the J call TRBJ2-1; D may be TRBD2 (6 bases). The clonotype originates from a man aged 65 to 85 with active or convalescent COVID-19. The source material was peripheral blood. CDR3 coding DNA: TGCGCCAGCAGCTTGGAGGGGACTGCACTGGCTAAGAATGAGCAGTTCTTC. This codes for CASSLEGTALAKNEQFF.